A selection of T cell receptor beta chains follows, all from one sample in a study of shared clonotypes between healthy human individuals. Measured with immunoSEQ multiplex PCR; TCRdb has only the in-frame clones, and not every one. The table has fewer than 2.5 million clones, under 95% seen once. Sequenced input: naive CD4+ T cells from PBMCs. The source of these receptors is a man between 18 and 35 years old in good health. Some clones in this sample may be carry-over from other donors' samples. Each CDR3 is given with its conserved first and last residue. The D gene is left open where the match is weak. Some rows mark clone size as missing; the rest say once, few, many or name a class of expanded clone.

TRBJ2-7,TRBV28,-,-,CASSLGGGSSYEQYF,TGTGCCAGCAGTTTAGGTGGCGGTAGTTCCTACGAGCAGTACTTC
TRBJ2-1,TRBV6-1,TRBD2,-,CASKVTSGNNEQFF,TGTGCCAGCAAGGTGACTAGCGGAAACAATGAGCAGTTCTTC
TRBJ1-4,TRBV5-1,TRBD1,once,CASSPQGEWANEKLFF,TGCGCCAGCAGCCCCCAGGGGGAGTGGGCTAATGAAAAACTGTTTTTT
TRBJ1-2,TRBV28,TRBD1,-,CASITGQSPMSYTF,TGTGCCAGCATAACGGGACAGAGTCCTATGAGCTACACCTTC
TRBJ1-2,TRBV6-1,TRBD1,-,CASSLRQGANYGYTF,TGTGCCAGCAGTCTGCGACAGGGCGCTAACTATGGCTACACCTTC
TRBJ2-1,TRBV4-1,TRBD2,-,CASSQVARPGGNEQFF,TGCGCCAGCAGCCAAGTGGCGCGTCCGGGAGGGAATGAGCAGTTCTTC
TRBJ1-2,TRBV7-8,TRBD1,-,CASSPDRGGYGYTF,TGTGCCAGCAGCCCGGACAGGGGCGGCTATGGCTACACCTTC
TRBJ2-2,TRBV5-1,TRBD2,-,CASSYGLAGNTGELFF,TGCGCCAGCAGCTACGGACTAGCGGGGAACACCGGGGAGCTGTTTTTT
TRBJ2-5,TRBV4-1,TRBD2,-,CASSQDLGAGGETQYF,TGCGCCAGCAGCCAAGATTTAGGGGCGGGAGGGGAGACCCAGTACTTC
TRBJ2-1,TRBV5-1,TRBD2,once,CASSFLAGAYNEQFF,TGCGCCAGCAGCTTCTTGGCGGGAGCTTACAATGAGCAGTTCTTC
TRBJ2-1,TRBV7-2,TRBD2,-,CASSLMASGVYNEQFF,TGTGCCAGCAGCTTAATGGCTAGCGGGGTTTACAATGAGCAGTTCTTC
TRBJ2-1,TRBV5-1,-,-,CASSLAPENEQFF,TGCGCCAGCAGCTTGGCCCCCGAAAATGAGCAGTTCTTC
TRBJ1-2,TRBV28,-,-,CASSLWGGYTF,TGTGCCAGCAGTTTATGGGGTGGCTACACCTTC
TRBJ2-7,TRBV7-9,TRBD1,-,CASSFTYTTMTGTGQGQYF,TGTGCCAGCAGCTTCACATACACAACTATGACAGGGACCGGTCAGGGGCAGTACTTC
TRBJ2-3,TRBV5-4,TRBD2,-,CASSPTSGRAVTDTQYF,TGTGCCAGCAGCCCAACTAGCGGGAGGGCTGTCACAGATACGCAGTATTTT
TRBJ2-2,TRBV5-1,-,-,CASSSQGSNTGELFF,TGCGCCAGCAGCTCTCAGGGGTCGAACACCGGGGAGCTGTTTTTT
TRBJ2-5,TRBV28,TRBD2,-,CASSRTWGSSGSQIGETQYF,TGTGCCAGCAGCCGAACCTGGGGGTCTAGCGGATCTCAAATAGGGGAGACCCAGTACTTC
TRBJ2-7,TRBV18,-,-,CASSPGTHNYEQYF,TGTGCCAGCTCACCCGGGACCCATAACTACGAGCAGTACTTC
TRBJ2-5,TRBV28,-,-,CATRGLQETQYF,TGTGCCACCCGGGGGCTCCAAGAGACCCAGTACTTC
TRBJ2-1,TRBV18,-,-,CASSPSPETGYNEQFF,TGTGCCAGCTCACCAAGTCCGGAGACGGGCTACAATGAGCAGTTCTTC
TRBJ1-2,TRBV5-6,-,-,CASSIELGRWGYTF,TGTGCCAGCAGCATAGAATTGGGCCGTTGGGGCTACACCTTC
TRBJ1-2,TRBV19,-,-,CASRGGQPNYGYTF,TGTGCCAGTAGGGGTGGACAGCCGAACTATGGCTACACCTTC
TRBJ2-2,TRBV11-3,TRBD2,-,CASNILLAGGGAGELFF,TGTGCCAGCAACATTCTTCTAGCGGGAGGCGGCGCCGGGGAGCTGTTTTTT
TRBJ1-4,TRBV14,-,few,CASSRPGVTEKLFF,TGTGCCAGCAGCCGGCCGGGCGTGACTGAAAAACTGTTTTTT
TRBJ1-2,TRBV7-8,-,once,CASSLPDYGYTF,TGTGCCAGCAGCTTACCAGACTATGGCTACACCTTC
TRBJ2-1,TRBV7-3,TRBD1,-,CASSRWDSSGNEQFF,TGTGCCAGCAGCCGATGGGACAGTTCGGGCAATGAGCAGTTCTTC
TRBJ1-3,TRBV19,-,-,CASSRSGSYPEQGNTIYF,TGTGCCAGTAGTAGATCCGGGAGCTACCCCGAACAAGGAAACACCATATATTTT
TRBJ2-7,TRBV5-6,-,-,CASSLVGTGDREQYF,TGTGCCAGCAGCTTGGTAGGGACGGGAGATCGTGAGCAGTACTTC
TRBJ1-4,TRBV28,-,once,CASNPAGTYNEKLFF,TGTGCCAGCAACCCCGCCGGGACTTATAATGAAAAACTGTTTTTT
TRBJ1-6,TRBV5-6,-,-,CASSLGGGSYNSPLHF,TGTGCCAGCAGCTTGGGCGGGGGCTCCTATAATTCACCCCTCCACTTT
TRBJ2-2,TRBV2,-,-,CARATTGELFF,TGTGCCAGGGCAACCACCGGGGAGCTGTTTTTT
TRBJ1-6,TRBV4-3,-,-,CASTLDRDYENSPLHF,TGCGCCAGCACTCTAGACCGGGACTACGAAAATTCACCCCTCCACTTT
TRBJ2-1,TRBV5-4,-,-,CASSFGGSSYNEQFF,TGTGCCAGCAGCTTCGGTGGGAGCTCCTACAATGAGCAGTTCTTC
TRBJ1-1,TRBV7-9,TRBD1,-,CASSRDRDEAFF,TGTGCCAGCAGCCGGGACAGGGATGAAGCTTTCTTT
TRBJ1-5,TRBV4-1,-,-,CASSRNRESGDQPQHF,TGCGCCAGCAGCCGTAACAGGGAGTCCGGGGATCAGCCCCAGCATTTT
TRBJ2-3,TRBV7-7,TRBD2,-,CASSSGRPPNTQYF,TGTGCCAGCAGCTCCGGGAGGCCGCCCAATACGCAGTATTTT
TRBJ1-2,TRBV7-2,TRBD1,-,CASSLGRGRNYGYTF,TGTGCCAGCAGCTTAGGGAGGGGGCGGAACTATGGCTACACCTTC
TRBJ2-4,TRBV4-1,TRBD2,-,CASSQDPGGLAKNIQYF,TGCGCCAGCAGCCAAGATCCGGGAGGCTTAGCCAAAAACATTCAGTACTTC
TRBJ2-1,TRBV11-3,TRBD2,-,CASSLGSGTGNEQFF,TGTGCCAGCAGCTTAGGTAGCGGGACCGGCAATGAGCAGTTCTTC
TRBJ2-7,TRBV21-1,-,-,CASASYEQYF,TGTGCCAGCGCTTCCTACGAGCAGTACTTC
TRBJ2-7,TRBV28,TRBD2,-,CASSLEEGGSRYEQYF,TGTGCCAGCAGTTTAGAGGAGGGCGGGAGTAGGTACGAGCAGTACTTC
TRBJ2-2,TRBV11-2,TRBD2,-,CASSRNLAGNTGELFF,TGTGCCAGCAGCCGGAATTTAGCGGGAAACACCGGGGAGCTGTTTTTT
TRBJ1-1,TRBV18,-,-,CASSYTGRRDTEAFF,TGTGCCAGCTCTTATACCGGCCGGCGGGACACTGAAGCTTTCTTT
TRBJ2-2,TRBV7-3,TRBD2,-,CASSLNGYTTSGNKTGELFF,TGTGCCAGCAGCTTAAATGGCTACACGACTAGCGGGAACAAAACCGGGGAGCTGTTTTTT
TRBJ2-5,TRBV5-4,TRBD2,-,CASSLGSSGGQETQYF,TGTGCCAGCAGCTTGGGGTCTAGCGGGGGTCAAGAGACCCAGTACTTC
TRBJ2-7,TRBV19,TRBD2,-,CASSSGLAGEQYF,TGTGCCAGTAGTTCTGGACTAGCGGGAGAGCAGTACTTC
TRBJ2-1,TRBV29-1,-,-,CSVVGTPSSYNEQFF,TGCAGCGTTGTGGGGACTCCGAGCTCCTACAATGAGCAGTTCTTC
TRBJ1-2,TRBV6-1,-,-,CARRDYQYGYTF,TGTGCCCGCCGGGACTACCAGTATGGCTACACCTTC
TRBJ1-1,TRBV4-1,-,-,CASSPPSGTPEAFF,TGCGCCAGCAGCCCACCGTCCGGGACACCGGAAGCTTTCTTT
TRBJ1-2,TRBV28,TRBD1,few,CASTEFTGVGYTF,TGTGCCAGCACCGAATTCACAGGGGTTGGCTACACCTTC
TRBJ2-2,TRBV5-1,-,-,CASSLSVSNTGELFF,TGCGCCAGCAGCTTGTCGGTATCGAACACCGGGGAGCTGTTTTTT
TRBJ2-3,TRBV5-1,-,-,CASSLGNTDTQYF,TGCGCCAGCAGCTTGGGTAACACAGATACGCAGTATTTT
TRBJ2-5,TRBV28,TRBD1,-,CASSLSPGQGARGYGRETQYF,TGTGCCAGCAGTTTATCACCGGGACAGGGCGCGAGGGGCTACGGGAGGGAGACCCAGTACTTC
TRBJ1-2,TRBV5-1,-,-,CASSLGQSNYGYTF,TGCGCCAGCAGCTTAGGGCAGTCTAACTATGGCTACACCTTC